One and the same sample provided the 10 T cell receptor beta chains below, sequenced in a study of shared clonotypes between healthy human individuals. The repertoire was sequenced with immunoSEQ multiplex PCR; TCRdb's copy has only in-frame clones and lacks some. The sample lists roughly 2 million clones, around 95% occurring once. The sample was naive CD4+ T cells sorted from blood. Subset of the sample: CD45RA+ positively selected. Receptors originate from a man younger than 35 in good health.

This chain links TRBV19 with TRBJ1-5; no reliable D call. Germline V CDR1 and CDR2: LNHDA, SQIVND (reference sequence). Trimming shortened V by 6 bases and J by 0 bases, and 9 bases separated the two germline ends. The CDR3 is 14 amino acids. CDR3 loop: CASRRANSNQPQHF. The CDR3 nucleotides read TGTGCCAGTAGGAGGGCTAATAGCAATCAGCCCCAGCATTTT.

V usage is TRBV5-6 and J usage is TRBJ2-6; weak D call: TRBD1 (5 bases). The germline V and J ends were trimmed by 0 bases and 0 bases, with 13 bases remaining between them. The CDR3 spans 18 residues. Germline loops: CDR1 SGHDT, CDR2 YYEEEE. The CDR3 region has the DNA TGTGCCAGCAGCTTGGTCATAGGGGAAGACTCTGGGGCCAACGTCCTGACTTTC. Amino acid sequence: CASSLVIGEDSGANVLTF.

This chain joins TRBV11-2 and TRBJ1-6; 8 positions agree with TRBD1. The V gene's germline CDR1 is SGHAT and CDR2 FQNNGV. This CDR3 region has 16 residues. Trimming at V came to 1 base and at J to 7 bases, leaving 6 bases not matched to a gene. The CDR3 is CASSLGSGGLNSPLHF. Written as DNA, the CDR3 is TGTGCCAGCAGCTTAGGGTCAGGGGGCTTGAATTCACCCCTCCACTTT.

V usage is TRBV6-5 and J usage is TRBJ1-5; a possible D gene is TRBD1 (6 bases). The germline V gene has CDR1 MNHEY and CDR2 SVGAGI. Trimming shortened V by 8 bases and J by 5 bases, and 19 bases separated the two germline ends. The length of the CDR3 is 15 residues. The CDR3 DNA sequence: TGTGCCAGCGCATCCCTGGGGGGCCCTCATCAGCCCCAGCATTTT. It specifies CASASLGGPHQPQHF.

The rearrangement uses TRBV4-3 and TRBJ1-4; TRBD1 aligns across 8 bases. This CDR3 contains 16 residues. J gave up 4 bases and V 3 bases, and 7 bases lay outside the gene matches. Germline assignment: CDR1 LGHNA and CDR2 YSLEER. The DNA of the CDR3 is TGCGCCAGCAGCCAGACAGGGGCTGAATTTAATGAAAAACTGTTTTTT. As protein: CASSQTGAEFNEKLFF.

The chain carries TRBV7-2 and TRBJ2-6; TRBD2 agrees at 9 bases. J lost 2 bases, V lost 6 bases, and 5 bases had no gene match. Germline V gene data show CDR1 as SGHTA and CDR2 as FQGNSA. The CDR3 is 16 amino acids. For the CDR3, the DNA is TGTGCCAGCAGGGTAGCGGGAGTCCCTGGGGCCAACGTCCTGACTTTC. Its translation is CASRVAGVPGANVLTF.

V usage is TRBV4-1 and J usage is TRBJ2-7; 11 nucleotides line up with TRBD2. Germline V gene data show CDR1 as MGHRA and CDR2 as YSYEKL. The ends lost 0 bases at V and 2 bases at J; junction bases unmatched: 6. The CDR3 has 17 residues. Here the CDR3 reads CASSQDAGTSGTYEQYF. CDR3 in DNA: TGCGCCAGCAGCCAAGACGCCGGGACTAGCGGCACCTACGAGCAGTACTTC.

The gene calls are TRBV28 and TRBJ2-1; 7 positions agree with TRBD2. CDR3 size: 15 residues. Per germline, CDR1 MDHEN and CDR2 SYDVKM. J was trimmed by 5 bases and V by 5 bases; bases with no gene match: 9. This CDR3 reads CASSPQRGPNNEQFF. DNA of the CDR3: TGTGCCAGCAGTCCCCAGCGGGGCCCTAACAATGAGCAGTTCTTC.

The V call is TRBV5-1, the J call TRBJ2-3; 14 nucleotides agree with TRBD2. From germline, CDR1 is SGHRS and CDR2 YFSETQ. This CDR3 is built from 16 residues. V shed 5 bases, J shed 4 bases, and the junction held 6 bases outside the gene matches. CDR3 coding DNA: TGCGCCAGCAGTCGGACTAGCGGGGGGCAGGCAGATACGCAGTATTTT. It specifies CASSRTSGGQADTQYF.

This chain joins TRBV10-2 and TRBJ2-1; TRBD2 matches 7 bases. CDR3 length equals 14 residues. V dropped 1 base and J dropped 4; count of bases not matched to a gene: 1. CDR1 is WSHSY and CDR2 is SAAADI in the germline V gene. Here the CDR3 DNA reads TGCGCCAGCAGTGAGTGGGAGGGATACAATGAGCAGTTCTTC. Translation: CASSEWEGYNEQFF.